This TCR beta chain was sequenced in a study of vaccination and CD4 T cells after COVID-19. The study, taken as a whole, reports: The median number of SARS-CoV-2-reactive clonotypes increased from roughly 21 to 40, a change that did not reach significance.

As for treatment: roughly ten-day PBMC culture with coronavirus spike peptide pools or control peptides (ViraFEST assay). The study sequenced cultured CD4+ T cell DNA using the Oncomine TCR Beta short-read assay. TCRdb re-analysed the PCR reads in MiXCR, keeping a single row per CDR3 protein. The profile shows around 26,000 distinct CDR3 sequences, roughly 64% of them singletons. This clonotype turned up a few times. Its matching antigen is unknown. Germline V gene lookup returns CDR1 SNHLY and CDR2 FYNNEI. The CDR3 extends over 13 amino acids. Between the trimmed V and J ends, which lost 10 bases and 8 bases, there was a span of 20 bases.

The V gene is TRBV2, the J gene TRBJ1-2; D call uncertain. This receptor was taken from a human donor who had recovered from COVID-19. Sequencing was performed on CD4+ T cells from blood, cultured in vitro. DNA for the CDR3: TGTGCCAACCTCGCAGGACTAGAACGAGGCTACACCTTC. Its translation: CANLAGLERGYTF.